The clone carrying this TCR beta chain has a single count. The germline V and J ends were trimmed by 4 bases and 6 bases, with 17 bases remaining between them. The CDR3 totals 15 residues. CDR1 is SGDLS and CDR2 is YYNGEE in the germline V gene. The data derive from a study of T cells in Graves' hyperthyroidism and ophthalmopathy. TCR beta CDR3 region amplification was performed from RNA transcripts. The primer set for the first-round RT-PCR of the TCR CDR3 was HTBI. TCRdb processed the multiplex PCR reads anew with MiXCR; each CDR3 protein has one entry. Here the sample spans around 620,000 distinct CDR3 sequences, 15% to 20% being singletons.

The sequenced material came from blood. The origin of this receptor is a woman in her 30s with Graves' hyperthyroidism. The rearrangement links TRBV9 to TRBJ1-5; a possible D gene is TRBD1 (6 bases). DNA for the CDR3: TGTGCCAGCAGCCCGAGCGCGGGGGCCGGTCAGCCCCAGCATTTT. Translation gives CASSPSAGAGQPQHF.